The 32 T cell receptor beta chains in this list originate from one sample, sequenced in a study of CD8+CD57+ T cells in acquired aplastic anemia. Genomic DNA constituted the template upon which TCR beta VDJ and CDR3 profiling was performed. TCRdb ran MiXCR on the reads and lists one entry per CDR3 protein. The sample lists about 260,000 distinct CDR3 sequences; 82% were seen once. Selection for sequencing was limited to patients who had shown CD8+CD57+ cell expansion by flow cytometry. The specimen was sorted CD4+, CD8+, or CD8+CD57+ T cells (not recorded which) from PBMCs. Receptors originate from a human donor with aplastic anemia.

This clonotype has only a few counts. The chain joins TRBV25-1 to TRBJ1-5, with D maybe TRBD1 (5 bases). Germline CDR1 reads MGHDK; CDR2 reads SYGVNS. The CDR3 runs 14 residues. Trimming shortened V by 5 bases and J by 2 bases, and 10 bases separated the two germline ends. CDR3: CASSWGGRNQPQHF. The CDR3 DNA reads TGTGCCAGCAGTTGGGGGGGACGCAATCAGCCCCAGCATTTT. Variable domain in full (rest from reference TRBV25-1 and TRBJ1-5): EADIYQTPRYLVIGTGKKITLECSQTMGHDKMYWYQQDPGMELHLIHYSYGVNSTEKGDLSSESTVSRIRTEHFPLTLESARPSHTSQYLCASSWGGRNQPQHFGDGTRLSIL.

J is TRBJ2-3 and V is TRBV9; D call uncertain. The DNA end lines up better with TRBJ1-5; the J call may be wrong. Per germline, CDR1 SGDLS and CDR2 YYNGEE. The CDR3 has 14 amino acids. In nucleotides, the CDR3 is TGTGCCAGCAGCTTAGCGGGGAGTAATCAGCCCCAGCATTTT. It is translated as CASSLAGSNQPQHF.

In the case of this clonotype: Since the CDR3 does not end with the conserved phenylalanine or tryptophan, this likely comes from a read error. The DNA is omitted, as the CDR3 cannot be located on it reliably, and the CDR3 follows TCRdb's listing. The chain joins TRBV9 to TRBJ2-3; the table gives TRBD1 as D, unverified against the DNA. CDR1 and CDR2 from the germline V gene are SGDLS and YYNGEE. The CDR3 has 13 residues if both end residues are counted. This CDR3 reads CASGDGTADTQSL.

In the case of this clonotype: A junction end diverges from the germline sequence, so it may reflect a read error. V gene TRBV2 combines with J gene TRBJ1-6, with a weak D call TRBD1 (5 bases). In germline, CDR1 is SNHLY, CDR2 FYNNEI. There are 16 residues in the CDR3. The CDR3 nucleotides read TGTGCCAGCAGCTTGGGGGAGGGCGGCTATAATTCACTCCGGCCATTT. Protein sequence: CASSLGEGGYNSLRPF.

The chain couples TRBV11-2 to TRBJ1-1; D call uncertain. The germline V gene has CDR1 SGHAT and CDR2 FQNNGV. This CDR3 contains 15 residues. V shed 4 bases and J shed 1 base, with 13 bases lying between them. The CDR3 DNA follows: TGTGCCAGCAGCTGGGGTCGGACGGGGAACACTGAAGCTTTCTTT. This encodes CASSWGRTGNTEAFF.

CDR3 residues: CASSYLAGGNTEAFF. The CDR3 region has the DNA TGTGCCAGCAGTTACCTAGCGGGGGGGAACACTGAAGCTTTCTTT. This sequence joins TRBV6-5 and TRBJ1-1; D is perhaps TRBD1 (5 bases). There are 15 residues in the CDR3. The germline gives CDR1 MNHEY, CDR2 SVGAGI. Trimming cost V 2 bases and J 1 base, with 11 bases left between them.

Points on this clonotype: Its ends do not fully match the called genes, so a read error is possible. CDR3 region: CASSKGGARKPQAFF. The CDR3 region has the DNA TGTGCCAGCAGCAAGGGGGGGGCACGGAAACCCCAAGCCTTCTTT. The gene calls are TRBV7-9 and TRBJ1-1; possibly TRBD1 for D (6 bases). CDR1 and CDR2 from the germline V gene are SEHNR and FQNEAQ (reference sequence). The CDR3 is 15 amino acids. The full variable domain, with the rest looked up from reference TRBV7-9 and TRBJ1-1, is DTGVSQNPRHKITKRGQNVTFRCDPISEHNRLYWYRQTLGQGPEFLTYFQNEAQLEKSRLLSDRFSAERPKGSFSTLEIQRTEQGDSAMYLCASSKGGARKPQAFFGQGTRLTVV.

The rearrangement links TRBV9 to TRBJ2-3; TRBD1 or TRBD2 may be the D gene (7 bases each). Germline assignment: CDR1 SGDLS and CDR2 YYNGEE. V was shortened by 5 bases and J by 2 bases, with 18 bases between the two germline ends. This CDR3 comprises 16 residues. CDR3 in DNA: TGTGCCAGCAGTGGTGAAGCGGGGACAGCCACAGATACGCAGTATTTT. Its translation is CASSGEAGTATDTQYF.

This clonotype was counted between two and nine times. A single base separates this from a much larger clone, so it may be a read error. This CDR3 fails to terminate in the conserved phenylalanine or tryptophan, so it likely reflects a read error. The chain combines TRBV6-1 with TRBJ2-7; D possibly matches TRBD1 or TRBD2 (7 bases each). V was cut by 2 bases and J by 6 bases, with 23 bases left in between. Germline V gene lookup returns CDR1 MNHNS and CDR2 SASEGT. This CDR3 comprises 17 residues. DNA of the CDR3: TGTGCCAGCAGTGAACCCCAGGGGGGGGCGCGTCTCGGCGAGCAGTACCTC. Amino acid sequence: CASSEPQGGARLGEQYL.

This clonotype appeared a few times. This CDR3 is missing its conserved last phenylalanine or tryptophan, likely due to a read error. Because the CDR3's place on the DNA is in doubt, the DNA is left out and the CDR3 is given as listed by TCRdb. The chain links TRBV7-8 to TRBJ2-3; the D segment call TRBD1 is taken from the table without a DNA check. The CDR3 spans 13 residues, counting both ends. Germline V gene lookup returns CDR1 SGHVS and CDR2 FQNEAQ. The CDR3 loop reads CASSSAQGGYEQY.

On this clonotype: The CDR3 end shows no conserved phenylalanine or tryptophan, and so a read error is likely. Because the CDR3's place on the DNA is in doubt, the DNA is left out and the CDR3 is given as listed by TCRdb. This chain links TRBV7-2 with TRBJ2-1; the table calls TRBD1, which could not be checked here. The CDR3 is 13 amino acids long, termini counted. In germline, CDR1 is SGHTA, CDR2 FQGNSA. This CDR3 reads CASGFGPDGAALS.

V gene TRBV2 combines with J gene TRBJ1-5; no clear D. The CDR3 covers 14 residues. The V gene's germline CDR1 is SNHLY and CDR2 FYNNEI. Trimming removed 3 bases from V and 7 bases from J, with 13 bases in between. CDR3 bases: TGTGCCAGCAGTGAGTCGTGTACGAGACAGCCCCAGCATTTT. Translating gives CASSESCTRQPQHF.

V and J are TRBV5-1 and TRBJ2-3, with no clear D. The CDR3 runs 12 residues. Germline assignment: CDR1 SGHRS and CDR2 YFSETQ. The ends were cut back, 2 bases at V and 13 bases at J, with 14 bases in the middle. The DNA for the CDR3 is TGCGCCAGCAGCTTTGCATCAGATTCGGAGTATTTT. Encoded protein: CASSFASDSEYF.

As to this clonotype: The conserved phenylalanine or tryptophan normally closing the CDR3 is absent here, so this likely arose from a read error. J is TRBJ2-7 and V is TRBV10-3, with D maybe TRBD1 (5 bases). This CDR3 has 14 residues. The ends were cut back, 10 bases at V and 3 bases at J, with 19 bases in the middle. Germline V CDR1 and CDR2: ENHRY, SYGVKD. The CDR3 DNA is TGTGCCAGCAAGTTCATAGGGGCGGACTACGAGCAGTACTCC. Translation: CASKFIGADYEQYS.

The V call is TRBV12-5, the J call TRBJ1-2; no firm D call. This CDR3 region has 12 residues. Trimming took off 1 base at V and 4 bases at J, with 4 bases between the two ends. Germline assignment: CDR1 LGHNT and CDR2 FRNRAP. This CDR3 reads CASGLGVYGYTF. CDR3 in DNA: TGTGCTAGTGGTTTGGGGGTCTATGGCTACACCTTC.

This rearrangement joins TRBV11-1 to TRBJ2-3, with TRBD2 as a possible D gene (5 bases). Germline V gene lookup returns CDR1 SGHAT and CDR2 FQDESV (reference sequence). Trimming took 5 bases from V and 2 from J, leaving 17 bases between them. The CDR3 loop spans 16 amino acids. The CDR3 region is CASSPATADHTDTQYF. The CDR3 coding sequence is TGTGCCAGCAGCCCCGCAACAGCGGATCACACAGATACGCAGTATTTT.

A note on this clonotype: This may arise from a read error, as a much more abundant clone is one base away. The J gene is TRBJ2-3, the V gene TRBV5-4, with 7 bases aligning to TRBD2. Germline CDR1 reads SGHNT; CDR2 reads YYREEE (reference sequence). This CDR3 is 12 amino acids long. V lost 4 bases, J lost 8 bases, and 4 bases stayed unmatched. For the CDR3, the DNA is TGTGCCAGCAGCGTTACTAGCGCTACGCAGTATTTT. Translated: CASSVTSATQYF.

This chain links TRBV7-9 with TRBJ2-7; D is unclear. V was clipped by 3 bases and J by 3 bases, with 12 bases between them. CDR1 and CDR2 from the germline V gene are SEHNR and FQNEAQ (reference sequence). The CDR3 is made up of 14 amino acids. CDR3 DNA: TGTGCCAGCAGCTTGTTACCGAAAAGCTACGAGCAGTACTTC. Translating gives CASSLLPKSYEQYF. Using reference TRBV7-9 and TRBJ2-7 for the parts outside the CDR3, the full variable domain is DTGVSQNPRHKITKRGQNVTFRCDPISEHNRLYWYRQTLGQGPEFLTYFQNEAQLEKSRLLSDRFSAERPKGSFSTLEIQRTEQGDSAMYLCASSLLPKSYEQYFGPGTRLTVT.

Turning to this clonotype: One junction end disagrees with the germline gene, perhaps due to a read error. V and J are TRBV7-9 and TRBJ2-3; D may be TRBD1 or TRBD2 (5 bases each). CDR3 length equals 13 residues. CDR1 is SEHNR and CDR2 is FQNEAQ in the germline V gene (reference sequence). DNA for the CDR3: TGTGCCAGCTCAGACGGGGCCAACGACGTTGAACACTTT. This encodes CASSDGANDVEHF.

The chain links TRBV7-3 to TRBJ2-3; D gene uncertain. Germline V CDR1 and CDR2: SGHTA, FQGTGA. The V end lost 8 bases, the J end lost 15 bases, and 27 bases lay between the germline ends. The CDR3 consists of 14 residues. CDR3 sequence: CASSREAGAVEHYF. The CDR3 DNA follows: TGTGCCAGCTCAAGAGAGGCCGGCGCCGTTGAACACTATTTT.

Turning to this clonotype: An end of the junction differs from the germline gene, which may be a read error. The chain's CDR3 is CASSFPRGGTEAYF. CDR3 coding DNA: TGTGCCAGCAGCTTCCCCAGGGGGGGCACTGAAGCGTACTTT. The V and J genes are TRBV7-2 and TRBJ2-3; tentatively, D is TRBD1 or TRBD2 (7 bases each). Germline V gene lookup returns CDR1 SGHTA and CDR2 FQGNSA. This CDR3 is built from 14 residues.

The V call is TRBV9, the J call TRBJ2-7; weak D call: TRBD1 (7 bases). Germline V CDR1 and CDR2: SGDLS, YYNGEE. V was pared by 3 bases and J by 1 base, with 23 bases between. This CDR3 has 18 amino acids. CDR3: CASSADPGGTALSYEQYV. The CDR3 nucleotides read TGTGCCAGCAGCGCTGATCCAGGCGGGACAGCCCTTTCCTACGAGCAGTACGTC.

This sequence joins TRBV5-6 and TRBJ2-1; D remains unclear. V lost 0 bases to trimming and J lost 8 bases, with 9 bases between them. CDR3 size: 13 residues. Germline CDR1 SGHDT, CDR2 YYEEEE. The CDR3: CASSLAAIHEQFF. CDR3 nucleotides: TGTGCCAGCAGCTTGGCCGCAATCCATGAGCAGTTCTTC.

Of note for this clonotype: Its ends do not fully match the called genes, so a read error is possible. The V gene is TRBV7-9, the J gene TRBJ2-3; 7 bases are a match to TRBD2. Germline assignment: CDR1 SEHNR and CDR2 FQNEAQ (reference sequence). This CDR3 has 13 amino acids. DNA for the CDR3: TGTGCCAGCGGGTTAGCGGGTACCGACGGGGAGAATTTC. It yields the protein CASGLAGTDGENF. The variable domain in full, with the rest retrieved from reference TRBV7-9 and TRBJ2-3, is DTGVSQNPRHKITKRGQNVTFRCDPISEHNRLYWYRQTLGQGPEFLTYFQNEAQLEKSRLLSDRFSAERPKGSFSTLEIQRTEQGDSAMYLCASGLAGTDGENFGPGTRLTVL.

As concerns this clonotype: Germline and junction disagree at one end, which may indicate a read error. The rearrangement uses TRBV7-2 and TRBJ2-3, with unresolved D. Germline V gives CDR1 SGHTA, CDR2 FQGNSA. This CDR3 comprises 14 residues. CDR3 in amino acids: CASSLHPDTATLYF. The CDR3 DNA reads as TGTGCCAGCAGCCTTCATCCCGACACAGCTACGCTGTATTTT.

V gene TRBV2 combines with J gene TRBJ2-1, with unresolved D. Deletions cut 2 bases from V and 1 base from J, with 12 bases between. The CDR3 sequence is 16 residues long. Germline CDR1 reads SNHLY; CDR2 reads FYNNEI. CDR3 sequence (DNA): TGTGCCAGCAGTGAAAGTGCGGCTTTGTCCTACAATGAGCAGTTCTTC. Translating it yields CASSESAALSYNEQFF.

Details on this clonotype: The junction does not match germline at one end; this may be a read error. V and J are TRBV7-8 and TRBJ2-1, with D maybe TRBD2 (5 bases). CDR1 is SGHVS, CDR2 FQNEAQ, per germline. This CDR3 has 16 residues. CDR3 DNA sequence: TGTGCCAGCAGCCTGGCGGGCGGAACCGGTACGGATGATCAGTTCTTC. This translates into CASSLAGGTGTDDQFF.

On this clonotype: A read error may account for a junction end that differs from germline. The chain uses TRBV9 and TRBJ2-3; TRBD2 aligns across 7 bases. CDR3 length: 14 residues. Per the germline V gene, CDR1 is SGDLS and CDR2 is YYNGEE. CDR3 region: CASSWGGGPGAQTF. CDR3 nucleotide sequence: TGTGCCAGCAGCTGGGGGGGAGGTCCGGGTGCGCAGACTTTT. The variable domain in full, with the rest retrieved from reference TRBV9 and TRBJ2-3, is DSGVTQTPKHLITATGQRVTLRCSPRSGDLSVYWYQQSLDQGLQFLIQYYNGEERAKGNILERFSAQQFPDLHSELNLSSLELGDSALYFCASSWGGGPGAQTFGPGTRLTVL.

The chain links TRBV7-9 to TRBJ1-6; the D is unclear. The CDR3 totals 12 residues. Trimming pared 1 base from V and 9 bases from J, leaving 4 bases between. Germline lookup yields CDR1 SEHNR and CDR2 FQNEAQ (reference sequence). CDR3 in DNA: TGTGCCAGCAGCTTAGATGTTTCACCCCTCCACTTT. Translating it yields CASSLDVSPLHF.

The J gene is TRBJ2-6, the V gene TRBV7-9; the D gene is possibly TRBD1 (5 bases). Trimming pared 5 bases from V and 16 bases from J, leaving 27 bases between. This CDR3 spans 16 amino acids. The germline V gene has CDR1 SEHNR and CDR2 FQNEAQ (reference sequence). Here the CDR3 DNA reads TGTGCCAGCAGCCCTGCCGAGGACACTGAAGCCTTCTTTCTGACTTTC. Translating gives CASSPAEDTEAFFLTF.

The sample holds a few counts of this clonotype. V usage is TRBV11-1 and J usage is TRBJ2-1; 9 positions match TRBD2. The CDR3 sequence is 17 residues long. J lost 2 bases, V lost 3 bases, and 8 bases had no gene match. From germline, CDR1 is SGHAT and CDR2 FQDESV (reference sequence). CDR3 sequence: CASSFQRSGRTYNEQFF. In DNA form, the CDR3 reads TGTGCCAGCAGCTTTCAAAGAAGCGGGAGGACCTACAATGAGCAGTTCTTC.

The rearrangement joins TRBV6-1 to TRBJ2-7; TRBD2 aligns across 8 bases. CDR3 length equals 14 residues. Trimming removed 6 bases from V and 0 bases from J; junction bases left unmatched: 4. CDR1 is MNHNS, CDR2 SASEGT, per germline. In DNA form, the CDR3 reads TGTGCCAGCAGAGAGCGGGGGTGCTCCTACGAGCAGTACTTC. Its translation: CASRERGCSYEQYF.